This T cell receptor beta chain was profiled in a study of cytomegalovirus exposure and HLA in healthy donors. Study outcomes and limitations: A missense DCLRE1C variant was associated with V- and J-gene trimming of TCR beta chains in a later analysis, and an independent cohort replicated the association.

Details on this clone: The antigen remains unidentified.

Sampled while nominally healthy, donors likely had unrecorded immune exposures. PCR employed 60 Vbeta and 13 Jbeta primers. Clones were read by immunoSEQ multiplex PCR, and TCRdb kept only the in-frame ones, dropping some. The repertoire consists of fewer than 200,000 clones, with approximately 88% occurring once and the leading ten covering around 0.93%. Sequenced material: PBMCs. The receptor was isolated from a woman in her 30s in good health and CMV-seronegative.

CDR3 nucleotides: TGTGCTAGTGGTTTGGTTCGGAGTGAAGCTTTCTTT. The encoded protein is CASGLVRSEAFF. The chain is built from TRBV12-5 and TRBJ1-1; D is uncertain. Trimming took off 0 bases at V and 7 bases at J, with 6 bases between the two ends. The CDR3 totals 12 residues. CDR1 is LGHNT, CDR2 FRNRAP, per germline.